This T cell receptor beta chain was identified during a study of shared clonotypes between healthy human individuals. Study-wide results and limits: Approximately 5.3% was the fraction of naive CD4 clonotypes found shared across a few donors.

All of the donors resided in Nashville, Tennessee, and each was a Caucasian adult. Germline CDR1 and CDR2: ENHRY and SYGVKD. The CDR3 contains 16 residues. The V segment lost 5 bases and the J segment 0 bases; nucleotides outside the gene matches: 7. The table came from immunoSEQ multiplex PCR; TCRdb's copy has only in-frame clones and leaves some out. The sample carries fewer than 350,000 clones, roughly 91% recorded once. As to this clone: Its antigen is not identified.

V is TRBV10-3 and J is TRBJ2-1; 7 nucleotides line up with TRBD2. The source material was memory CD8+ T cells sorted from blood. Specified subset: CD45RO+ cells pooled with CCR7-negative TemRA cells. This clonotype originated in a man younger than 35 in good health. CDR3 bases: TGTGCCATCAGTACACCAGCGGGGAGCTCCTACAATGAGCAGTTCTTC. This encodes CAISTPAGSSYNEQFF.